This T cell receptor (beta chain) was recorded in a study of lymphopenia after photon versus proton radiotherapy. General study results and limits: Oligoclonal CD8+ Temra expansion after nadir drove photon patients' diversity drop. Proton therapy kept repertoires fairly stable, unlike photons, which gained effector/memory cells. Only patients who died were analyzed for survival; proton advantage is unproven. Post-nadir TCR diversity decline inversely tracked overall survival among those who died.

Method: immunoSEQ multiplex PCR; TCRdb's copy keeps in-frame clones and lacks some. The sample has 150,000 or so clones, around nine tenths seen once; the top ten hold about 4.7%. V was cut by 6 bases and J by 0 bases, with 6 bases left in between. The CDR3 has 12 amino acids. Germline CDR1 and CDR2: ENHRY and SYGVKD. As to this clone: No antigen is known for it.

Sample: peripheral blood, taken from a patient treated with photon-based radiotherapy. The clonotype was recovered from a man in his forties or fifties with gastric cancer. V is TRBV10-3 and J is TRBJ2-7, with no clear D. CDR3 bases: TGTGCCATCAGCCCCAACTCCTACGAGCAGTACTTC. Its translation is CAISPNSYEQYF.